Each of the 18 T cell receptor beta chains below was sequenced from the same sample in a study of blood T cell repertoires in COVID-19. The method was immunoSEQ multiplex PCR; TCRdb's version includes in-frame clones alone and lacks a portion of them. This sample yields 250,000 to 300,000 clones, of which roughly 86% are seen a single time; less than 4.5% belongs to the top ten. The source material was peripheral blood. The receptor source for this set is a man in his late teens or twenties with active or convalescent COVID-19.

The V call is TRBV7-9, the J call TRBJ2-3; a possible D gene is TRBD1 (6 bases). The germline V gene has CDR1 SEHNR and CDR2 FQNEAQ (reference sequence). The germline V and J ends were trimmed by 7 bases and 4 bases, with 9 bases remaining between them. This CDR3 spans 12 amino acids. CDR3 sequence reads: CASKQGSDTQYF. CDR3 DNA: TGTGCCAGCAAACAGGGATCAGATACGCAGTATTTT.

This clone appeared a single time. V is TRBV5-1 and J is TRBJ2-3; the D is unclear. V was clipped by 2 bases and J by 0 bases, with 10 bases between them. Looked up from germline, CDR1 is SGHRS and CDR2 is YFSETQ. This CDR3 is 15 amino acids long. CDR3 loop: CASSLRASSTDTQYF. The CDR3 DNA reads TGCGCCAGCAGCTTAAGAGCCTCCAGCACAGATACGCAGTATTTT. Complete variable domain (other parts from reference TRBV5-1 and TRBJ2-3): KAGVTQTPRYLIKTRGQQVTLSCSPISGHRSVSWYQQTPGQGLQFLFEYFSETQRNKGNFPGRFSGRQFSNSRSEMNVSTLELGDSALYLCASSLRASSTDTQYFGPGTRLTVL.

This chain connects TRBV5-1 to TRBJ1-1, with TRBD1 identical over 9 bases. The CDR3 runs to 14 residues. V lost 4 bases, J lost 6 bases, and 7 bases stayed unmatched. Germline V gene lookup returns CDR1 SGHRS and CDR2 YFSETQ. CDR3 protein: CASSLLNRGPEAFF. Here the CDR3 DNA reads TGCGCCAGCAGCCTCCTGAACAGGGGGCCTGAAGCTTTCTTT.

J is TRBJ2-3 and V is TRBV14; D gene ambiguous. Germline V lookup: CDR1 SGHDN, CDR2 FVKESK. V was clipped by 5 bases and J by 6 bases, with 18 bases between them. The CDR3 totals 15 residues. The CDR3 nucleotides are TGTGCCAGCAGCAGTCTCCTCACACAGTGGGATACGCAGTATTTT. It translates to CASSSLLTQWDTQYF.

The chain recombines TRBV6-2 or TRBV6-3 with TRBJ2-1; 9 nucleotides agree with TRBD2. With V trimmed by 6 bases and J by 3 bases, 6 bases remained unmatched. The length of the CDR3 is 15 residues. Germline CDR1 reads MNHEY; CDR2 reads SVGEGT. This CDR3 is CASSWSSGVYNEQFF. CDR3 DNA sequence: TGTGCCAGCAGCTGGTCTAGCGGGGTCTACAATGAGCAGTTCTTC.

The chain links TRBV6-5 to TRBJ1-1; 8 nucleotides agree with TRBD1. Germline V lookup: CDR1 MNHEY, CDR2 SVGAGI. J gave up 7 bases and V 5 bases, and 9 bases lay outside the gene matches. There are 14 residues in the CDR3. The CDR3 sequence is CASSPRDRSSEAFF. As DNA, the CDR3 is TGTGCCAGCAGTCCAAGGGACAGGTCGAGTGAAGCTTTCTTT.

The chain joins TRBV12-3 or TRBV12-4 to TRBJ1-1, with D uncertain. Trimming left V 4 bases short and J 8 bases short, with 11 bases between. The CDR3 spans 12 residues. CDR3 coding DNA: TGTGCCAGCAGTTGGTACAGTCGAGAAGCTTTCTTT. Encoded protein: CASSWYSREAFF.

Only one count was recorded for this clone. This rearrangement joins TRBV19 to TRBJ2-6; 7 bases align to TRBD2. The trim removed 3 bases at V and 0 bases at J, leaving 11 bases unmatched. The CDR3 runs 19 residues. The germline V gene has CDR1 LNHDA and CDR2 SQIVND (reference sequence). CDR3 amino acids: CASSMASGSAYSGANVLTF. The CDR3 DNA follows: TGTGCCAGTAGTATGGCTAGCGGTAGCGCCTACTCTGGGGCCAACGTCCTGACTTTC.

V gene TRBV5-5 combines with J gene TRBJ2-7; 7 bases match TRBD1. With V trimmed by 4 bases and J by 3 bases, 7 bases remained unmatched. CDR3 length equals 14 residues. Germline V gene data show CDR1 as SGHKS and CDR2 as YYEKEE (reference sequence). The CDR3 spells CASSQGQSYYEQYF. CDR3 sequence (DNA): TGTGCCAGCAGCCAGGGACAGAGCTACTACGAGCAGTACTTC.

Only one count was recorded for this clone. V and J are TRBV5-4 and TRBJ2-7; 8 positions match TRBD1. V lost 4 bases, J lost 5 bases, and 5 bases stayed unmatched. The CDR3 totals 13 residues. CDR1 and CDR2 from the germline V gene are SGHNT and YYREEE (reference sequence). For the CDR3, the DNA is TGTGCCAGCAGCGGGGGACAGGTCCACGAGCAGTACTTC. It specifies CASSGGQVHEQYF.

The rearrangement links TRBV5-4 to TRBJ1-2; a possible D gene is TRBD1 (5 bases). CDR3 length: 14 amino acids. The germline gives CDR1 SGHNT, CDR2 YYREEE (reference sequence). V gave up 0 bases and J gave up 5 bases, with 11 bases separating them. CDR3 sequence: CASSLARGTYGYTF. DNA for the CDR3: TGTGCCAGCAGCTTGGCAAGGGGTACGTATGGCTACACCTTC.

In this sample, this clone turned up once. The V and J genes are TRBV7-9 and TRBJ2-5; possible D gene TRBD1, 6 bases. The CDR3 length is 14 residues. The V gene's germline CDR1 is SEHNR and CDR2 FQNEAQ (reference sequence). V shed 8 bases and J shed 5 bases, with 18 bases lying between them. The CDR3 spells CASGNVGATETQYF. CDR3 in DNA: TGTGCCAGCGGAAATGTGGGGGCTACCGAGACCCAGTACTTC.

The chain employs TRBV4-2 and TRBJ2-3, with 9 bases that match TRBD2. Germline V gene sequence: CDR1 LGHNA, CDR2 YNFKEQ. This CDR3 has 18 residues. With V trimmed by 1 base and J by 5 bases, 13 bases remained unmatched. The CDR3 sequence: CASSQGDQASGTRDTQYF. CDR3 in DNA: TGTGCCAGCAGCCAAGGGGACCAGGCTAGCGGGACCAGAGATACGCAGTATTTT.

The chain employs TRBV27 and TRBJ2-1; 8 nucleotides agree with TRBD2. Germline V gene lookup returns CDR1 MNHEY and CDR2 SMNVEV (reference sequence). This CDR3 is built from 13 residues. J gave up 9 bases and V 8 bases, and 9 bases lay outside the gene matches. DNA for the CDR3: TGTGCCAGCGGCCCGGGGGGGCGGGTTGAGCAGTTCTTC. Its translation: CASGPGGRVEQFF.

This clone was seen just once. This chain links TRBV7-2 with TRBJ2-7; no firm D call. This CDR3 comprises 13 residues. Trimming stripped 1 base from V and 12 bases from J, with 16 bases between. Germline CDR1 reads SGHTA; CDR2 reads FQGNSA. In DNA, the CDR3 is TGTGCCAGCAGCTTAGTTCGTCCCGCGCCAACGTACTTC. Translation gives CASSLVRPAPTYF.

CDR3 sequence reads: CASSEVRQPNREQYF. The CDR3 DNA reads as TGTGCCAGCAGTGAGGTTCGACAACCAAACCGCGAGCAGTACTTC. The V gene is TRBV2, the J gene TRBJ2-7, with D unclear. This CDR3 comprises 15 residues. From germline, CDR1 is SNHLY and CDR2 FYNNEI. The V end was cut by 3 bases, the J end by 6 bases, with 18 bases between.

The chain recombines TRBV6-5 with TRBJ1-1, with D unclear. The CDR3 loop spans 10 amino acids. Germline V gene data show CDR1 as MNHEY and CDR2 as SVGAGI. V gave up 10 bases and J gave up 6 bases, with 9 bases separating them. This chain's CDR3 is CAIHKSEAFF. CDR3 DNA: TGTGCCATCCACAAGTCTGAAGCTTTCTTT.

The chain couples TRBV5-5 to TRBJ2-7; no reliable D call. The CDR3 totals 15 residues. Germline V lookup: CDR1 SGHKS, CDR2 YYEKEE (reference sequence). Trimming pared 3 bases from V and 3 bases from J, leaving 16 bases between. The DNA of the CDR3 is TGTGCCAGCAGCTCCCCCACTGAACGGTTCTACGAGCAGTACTTC. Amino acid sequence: CASSSPTERFYEQYF.